This record looks at one T cell receptor (beta chain) sequence and its context. This sample stems from a study of blood T cell repertoires in COVID-19. Data came from immunoSEQ multiplex PCR; TCRdb stores just in-frame clones and leaves some out. The table has roughly 100,000 clones, 76% seen once. V trimming: 2 bases; J trimming: 3 bases; junction bases outside the gene matches: 7. The CDR3 has 17 residues. The sequence derives from an elderly man with COVID-19, enrolled during active disease. The sequencing sample was made of peripheral blood. This chain uses TRBV5-7 with TRBJ1-4; 10 bases map to TRBD1. TRBV5-7 is flagged as an ORF with uncertain function. The CDR3 nucleotides are TGTGCCAGCAGCTTAAGGGACAGGGGTGGATCTAATGAAAAACTGTTTTTT. Protein: CASSLRDRGGSNEKLFF.